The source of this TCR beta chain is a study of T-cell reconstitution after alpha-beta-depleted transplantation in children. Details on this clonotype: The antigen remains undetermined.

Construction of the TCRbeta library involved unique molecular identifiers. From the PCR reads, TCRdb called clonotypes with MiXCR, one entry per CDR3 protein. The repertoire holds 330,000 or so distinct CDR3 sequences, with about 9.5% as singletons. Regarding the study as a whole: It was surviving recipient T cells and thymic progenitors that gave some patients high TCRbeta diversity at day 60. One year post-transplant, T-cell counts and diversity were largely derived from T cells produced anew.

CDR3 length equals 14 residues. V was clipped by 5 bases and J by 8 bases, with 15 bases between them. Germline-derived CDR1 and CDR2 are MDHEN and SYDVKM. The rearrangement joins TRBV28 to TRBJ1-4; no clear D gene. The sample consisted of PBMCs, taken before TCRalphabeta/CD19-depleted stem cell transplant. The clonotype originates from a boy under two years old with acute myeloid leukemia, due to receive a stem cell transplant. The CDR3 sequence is CASSLSQYVEKLFF. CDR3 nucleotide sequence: TGTGCCAGCAGTCTAAGTCAGTACGTCGAAAAACTGTTTTTT.